Listed below are T cell receptor beta chains from one sample, sequenced in a study of blood T cell repertoires in COVID-19. TCRdb's copy holds only in-frame clones and misses some; the assay was immunoSEQ multiplex PCR. The sample carries more than 20,000 clones, around nine tenths recorded once. The sequenced material came from peripheral blood. Receptors originate from a human donor in a cohort sampled during active COVID-19. The CDR3 runs from the conserved cysteine through the conserved F or W. Not every row has a clone size; where given, it reads once, few, many or a size class.

j_call v_call clone_size cdr3_aa
TRBJ2-5 TRBV2 . CASSGPLGAGGGETQYF
TRBJ2-7 TRBV3-1/TRBV3-2 . CASSPPGQVTYEQYF
TRBJ2-7 TRBV2 . CASSDGRTGKYEQYF
TRBJ2-1 TRBV7-3 . CASSFLQHNEQFF
TRBJ1-1 TRBV9 . CASSTRGQGLLLNTEAFF
TRBJ2-3 TRBV11-2 . CASSLDQGKDTQYF
TRBJ2-1 TRBV10-3 . CAISERGAYNEQFF
TRBJ1-2 TRBV7-9 . CASSNAQGGQVGYTF
TRBJ2-2 TRBV5-1 once CASSLTTANTGELFF
TRBJ1-4 TRBV3-1/TRBV3-2 . CASSLTGAANEKLFF
TRBJ2-5 TRBV13 . CASSLSSGGETQYF
TRBJ2-1 TRBV7-3 once CASTIGGQPYNEQFF
TRBJ1-1 TRBV3-1/TRBV3-2 once CASSRIMNTEAFF
TRBJ2-5 TRBV7-2 . CASSLQGQETQYF
TRBJ2-5 TRBV7-2 . CASARGGWQGTQYF
TRBJ1-2 TRBV29-1 . CSVAIRDGYTF
TRBJ2-1 TRBV2 . CASTTNGGGFF
TRBJ2-7 TRBV10-1 . CASSTDRASREQYF
TRBJ1-2 TRBV7-2 . CASSIEVPGTGDGYTF
TRBJ2-2 TRBV6-1 . CASSGGGRVKNTGELFF
TRBJ2-2 TRBV7-3 . CASSPRTSGVAELFF
TRBJ2-3 TRBV19 . CASSIVGQGADTQYF
TRBJ2-7 TRBV7-9 . CASSLGQGATGYEQYF
TRBJ1-2 TRBV6-1 . CASSEADWEVLANGYTF
TRBJ2-5 TRBV7-2 . CASSLAGLATYQETQYF
TRBJ1-5 TRBV27 . CASSLQGPEGNQPQHF
TRBJ1-4 TRBV27 once CASSEVRTEGEKLFF
TRBJ1-1 TRBV27 . CASSPPTGGTEAFF
TRBJ2-2 TRBV7-8 . CASSQQDTGELFF
TRBJ1-5 TRBV19 once CASSILSGGRFSQPQHF
TRBJ2-2 TRBV5-5 . CASSFSGGGVYTGELFF
TRBJ2-1 TRBV24-1 . CATSDSGTAYAGEQFF
TRBJ1-6 TRBV18 . CASSTGQGANSPLHF
TRBJ2-1 TRBV5-1 . CASSLLGQGMDEQFF
TRBJ2-2 TRBV5-1 . CASSSGQGLTGELFF
TRBJ2-6 TRBV15 . CATSRTGGSGANVLTF
TRBJ1-5 TRBV4-1 . CASSQVDTGGNQPQHF
TRBJ2-7 TRBV7-8 . CASSLAGTGSYEQYF
TRBJ1-2 TRBV7-2 . CASSLAGGNYGYTF
TRBJ1-6 TRBV6-5 few CATLRTEGSPLHF
TRBJ1-2 TRBV5-1 . CASSLGQGGGYTF
TRBJ1-5 TRBV10-1 . CASSPNSNQPQHF
TRBJ2-3 TRBV11-2 . CASSFSGGTSGADTQYF